This TCR beta chain derives from a study of T-cell memory formation after mild COVID-19. Using its own MiXCR run on the 5' RACE reads, TCRdb lists one record per CDR3 protein. The sample has about 600,000 distinct CDR3 sequences, about a fifth seen once. This TCR was recovered from an adult woman who had mild COVID-19 (a few samples of this study predate the infection). Cell type and time point are not known. Sequencing was done on a sample of PBMCs or a T cell subset sorted from them (not recorded which).

The CDR3 region is CASSDSPYYGYTF. The CDR3 nucleotides read TGTGCCAGCAGTGACAGCCCCTACTATGGCTACACCTTC. The chain combines TRBV12-3 or TRBV12-4 with TRBJ1-2, with a possible D match to TRBD1 (5 bases). The CDR3 runs 13 residues. The V gene lost 5 bases and the J gene lost 3 bases, with 10 bases spanning the gap.